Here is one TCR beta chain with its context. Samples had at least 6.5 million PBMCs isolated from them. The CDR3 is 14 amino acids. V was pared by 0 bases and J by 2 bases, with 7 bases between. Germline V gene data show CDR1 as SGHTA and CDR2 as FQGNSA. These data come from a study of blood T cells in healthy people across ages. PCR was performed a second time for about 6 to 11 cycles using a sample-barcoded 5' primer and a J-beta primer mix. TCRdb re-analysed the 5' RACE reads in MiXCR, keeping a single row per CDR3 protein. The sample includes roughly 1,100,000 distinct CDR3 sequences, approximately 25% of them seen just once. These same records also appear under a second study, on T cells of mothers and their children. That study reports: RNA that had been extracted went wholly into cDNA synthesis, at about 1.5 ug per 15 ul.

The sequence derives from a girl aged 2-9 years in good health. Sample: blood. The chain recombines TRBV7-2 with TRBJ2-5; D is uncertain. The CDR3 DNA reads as TGTGCCAGCAGCTTAGCTATAGGGCAAGAGACCCAGTACTTC. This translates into CASSLAIGQETQYF.